Listed here are 4 T cell receptor beta chains from one sample, sequenced in a study of control samples from healthy donors and cancer patients. Repertoires were generated with immunoSEQ multiplex PCR, while TCRdb's copy carries only in-frame clones and drops some. Here the sample spans approximately 160,000 clones, 75% to 95% being singletons. The sequenced sample consisted of blood. The receptors derive from a woman in her thirties or forties in good health.

This chain joins TRBV13 and TRBJ1-3, with D tentatively TRBD1 (6 bases). Trimming took off 5 bases at V and 5 bases at J, with 13 bases between the two ends. The germline gives CDR1 PRHDT, CDR2 FYEKMQ (reference sequence). The CDR3 contains 14 residues. CDR3 nucleotide sequence: TGTGCCAGCAGCGAAACAGGGTCGCGAAACACCATATATTTT. Protein sequence: CASSETGSRNTIYF.

As concerns this clone: This specimen includes other DNA sequences encoding the same CDR3. This chain links TRBV5-1 with TRBJ1-1; D possibly corresponds to TRBD1 (6 bases). The CDR3 loop spans 14 amino acids. Germline V gene sequence: CDR1 SGHRS, CDR2 YFSETQ. Trimming pared 3 bases from V and 0 bases from J, leaving 9 bases between. In DNA, the CDR3 is TGCGCCAGCAGCTCAGGACAGATGAACACTGAAGCTTTCTTT. It specifies CASSSGQMNTEAFF. The entire variable domain, with the rest obtained from reference TRBV5-1 and TRBJ1-1, is as follows: KAGVTQTPRYLIKTRGQQVTLSCSPISGHRSVSWYQQTPGQGLQFLFEYFSETQRNKGNFPGRFSGRQFSNSRSEMNVSTLELGDSALYLCASSSGQMNTEAFFGQGTRLTVV.

The rearrangement uses TRBV5-1 and TRBJ1-2; a weak D match, TRBD1 (6 bases). Germline V gene sequence: CDR1 SGHRS, CDR2 YFSETQ. This CDR3 spans 15 amino acids. Trimming removed 4 bases at V and 2 bases at J, with 15 bases between. As DNA, the CDR3 is TGCGCCAGCAGCCCAAGAAGGACAGAGAACTATGGCTACACCTTC. Protein sequence: CASSPRRTENYGYTF.

This chain uses TRBV19 with TRBJ2-1, with 14 positions matching TRBD2. CDR1 is LNHDA and CDR2 is SQIVND in the germline V gene (reference sequence). J lost 9 bases, V lost 6 bases, and 7 bases had no gene match. The CDR3 sequence is 15 residues long. CDR3 in amino acids: CASRSTSGGAFEQFF. CDR3 bases: TGTGCCAGTAGATCGACTAGCGGGGGGGCCTTTGAGCAGTTCTTC.